The T cell receptor (beta chain) described here comes from a study of a mutant IDH1 vaccine in newly diagnosed glioma. Indicated time point: baseline, week 1 (first vaccination visit). Noted treatment: pre-vaccination baseline after standard-of-care therapy. The CDR3 sequence is 13 residues long. Germline trimming cut 10 bases from V and 5 bases from J; bases unmatched to any gene: 9. In germline, CDR1 is SNHLY, CDR2 FYNNEI. This table comes from immunoSEQ multiplex PCR, and its TCRdb copy is limited to in-frame clones, with some not included. The sample yields some 60,000 clones, 91% seen once. The rearrangement joins TRBV2 to TRBJ2-5, with 8 bases fitting TRBD1. The source is a man aged 50 or older with glioma. The sample was PBMCs, taken from a glioma patient treated with radiotherapy, temozolomide or both. The CDR3 region has the DNA TGTGCCAATGGGGCAGGGGGCATCGAGACCCAGTACTTC. As protein: CANGAGGIETQYF. Full variable domain (missing parts from reference TRBV2 and TRBJ2-5): EPEVTQTPSHQVTQMGQEVILRCVPISNHLYFYWYRQILGQKVEFLVSFYNNEISEKSEIFDDQFSVERPDGSNFTLKIRSTKLEDSAMYFCANGAGGIETQYFGPGTRLLVL.